This T cell receptor (beta chain) was documented in a study of T cell responses to AZD1222 COVID-19 vaccine (dated by TCRdb to about 2021). A note on the overall study: TCR sequencing covered 233 trial participants: roughly 200 given two doses of AZD1222 and around 26 given two doses of MenACWY control vaccine. Enrollment into the trials was organized by age into subgroups of 18-55, 56-69 and 70-plus years, and those subgroups contained about 160, 30 and 59 TCR-sequenced participants, respectively.

The CDR3 regions of human TCRbeta chains were analyzed by immunosequencing. For the original study's pipeline: TCRs in the repertoires were matched against a reference library of SARS-CoV-2-specific TCRs that had been generated with the MIRA antigen-specificity platform. Breadth was defined as the fraction of unique TCRs that were SARS-CoV-2-associated. Depth was defined as the fraction of total T cells that were SARS-CoV-2-associated. Each spike-specific TCR was assigned to its reactive spike region and to a CD4 or CD8 class using the MIRA data. Log10-transformed breadth and depth values were compared by one-way ANOVA with Sidak's multiple comparisons tests. TCRdb obtained this table from immuneACCESS and retained in-frame rearrangements with V and J assigned. These tables miss some clones; where compared with another copy, unresolved V genes account for less than half of the shortfall, and the remainder is unexplained. That table gives V, J and clone size, and the DNA gave D and trimming. The sample data list 150,000 to 200,000 clones, and roughly 92% of these were observed just once. In total, the top ten clones hold 1% to 1.5% of the sample.

The full study reports these points: The 56-69-year group was small, and its depth increase did not reach significance, likely because of low power. Conclusions about previously exposed vaccinees are limited, since just five to seven AZD1222 recipients were seropositive for SARS-CoV-2 at baseline. The whole spike protein was spanned by vaccine-associated CD4 TCRs, and dominant responses were seen in regions 160-218 and 743-854. Participants were mostly white British and included more females than males, and it was suggested by the authors that clonal diversity may have been underestimated. Spike-specific TCR breadth and depth rose significantly after two AZD1222 doses compared with day 0 and with MenACWY recipients. Because no day 14 peak-response samples were available, repertoires were characterized only after the peak T cell response. Nearly half of unique spike-specific TCRs reportedly recognized epitopes outside regions mutated in the B.1.351 and B.1.1.7 variants.

The sample's time point, from its label and the paper: about 28 days (+/-7) after the second vaccine dose. Because spike-specific TCR depth and breadth did not differ between the two schedules, AZD1222 recipients who got a second dose at roughly 4 weeks were pooled with those who got a second dose at roughly 12 weeks. The vaccinee samples were drawn from two UK trials, COV001 and COV002, one of which was a single-blind randomized controlled phase 2/3 trial testing AZD1222 (ChAdOx1 nCoV-19) in healthy adults. For TCRbeta chain sequencing, PBMC samples from trial participants were taken at day 0 and at day 28 after the second dose. This clone was observed once. Its binding antigen is unknown. Base qualities are not recorded, but no much larger clone differs from it by a single base. The CDR3 measures 16 amino acids from cysteine to phenylalanine. Only the CDR3 DNA stays, 48 bases, in frame from base 1. At the junction V is shortened by 6 bases and J by 2 bases; bases outside the gene matches: 5. CDR1 is given as ENHRY and CDR2 as SYGVKD, both from the germline V gene.

The rearranged chain carries TRBV10-3 and TRBJ2-3, and TRBD2 matches 13 of the central bases. The source was peripheral blood, collected 28 days after the second AZD1222 dose. This TCR was recovered from an adult who received the AZD1222 COVID-19 vaccine. The CDR3 protein is CAISSTSGGITDTQYF. The sequence in DNA is TGTGCCATCAGCTCGACTAGCGGGGGGATCACAGATACGCAGTATTTT.